This entry is about one TCR beta chain. What it binds is unknown. Sequencing used immunoSEQ multiplex PCR; TCRdb keeps in-frame clones, though not all of them. This table holds some 630,000 clones, more than 70% found once. These data are taken from a study of shared clonotypes between healthy human individuals. CDR1 is LGHNA and CDR2 is YSLEER in the germline V gene. The V end was cut by 2 bases, the J end by 7 bases, with 5 bases between. The CDR3 is made up of 11 amino acids. Study-wide points: Genetic and exposure-history diversity was limited by the small donor number.

The TCR originated in a young woman in good health. V and J are TRBV4-3 and TRBJ2-5; D call uncertain. Source material: memory CD4+ T cells sorted from blood. Subset of the sample: CD45RA-negative fraction. The CDR3 DNA reads TGCGCCAGCAGCCAACATGGGACCCAGTACTTC. Residues: CASSQHGTQYF.